Below are 29 T cell receptor beta chains sequenced from a single sample in a study of OX40 agonist ivuxolimab in advanced cancers. TCRdb's copy holds only in-frame clones and misses some; the assay was immunoSEQ multiplex PCR. In the table there are tens of thousands of clones, approximately 88% of which are singletons. Sample: CD4+ or CD8+ T cells sorted from blood, taken in a trial of the OX40 agonist ivuxolimab. All receptors derive from an adult with an advanced solid tumor such as melanoma, head and neck, liver or kidney cancer.

This clone was recorded once. The V call is TRBV6-6, the J call TRBJ1-5, with 7 positions matching TRBD1. The V gene's germline CDR1 is MNHNY and CDR2 SVGAGI (reference sequence). The CDR3 contains 13 residues. Unmatched junction bases numbered 3, after V lost 6 bases and J lost 4 bases. CDR3: CASRPTGNQPQHF. The CDR3 region has the DNA TGTGCCAGCAGGCCGACAGGGAATCAGCCCCAGCATTTT.

This clone appeared once. This chain connects TRBV11-2 to TRBJ2-1; D unclear. Trimming removed 3 bases from V and 6 bases from J, with 12 bases in between. Germline loops: CDR1 SGHAT, CDR2 FQNNGV. This CDR3 comprises 14 residues. This chain's CDR3 is CASSFRIATNEQFF. The CDR3 DNA follows: TGTGCCAGCAGCTTTAGGATAGCCACCAATGAGCAGTTCTTC. Together with reference TRBV11-2 and TRBJ2-1, the CDR3 gives the full variable domain: EAGVAQSPRYKIIEKRQSVAFWCNPISGHATLYWYQQILGQGPKLLIQFQNNGVVDDSQLPKDRFSAERLKGVDSTLKIQPAKLEDSAVYLCASSFRIATNEQFFGPGTRLTVL.

The chain links TRBV6-1 to TRBJ2-1, with D perhaps TRBD1 or TRBD2 (5 bases each). Germline values: CDR1 MNHNS, CDR2 SASEGT. The V end was cut by 5 bases, the J end by 8 bases, with 13 bases between. This CDR3 region has 13 residues. For the CDR3, the DNA is TGTGCCAGCAGTCGAGGGTTAGGGGATGAGCAGTTCTTC. Translating it yields CASSRGLGDEQFF.

In DNA, the CDR3 is TGTGCCAGCCTCTCCCCCAGCTCCTACAATGAGCAGTTCTTC. Translated, it gives CASLSPSSYNEQFF. The chain recombines TRBV27 with TRBJ2-1; D unclear. Germline CDR1 and CDR2: MNHEY and SMNVEV (reference sequence). This CDR3 has 14 amino acids. V was shortened by 8 bases and J by 0 bases, with 11 bases between the two germline ends.

The gene calls are TRBV7-3 and TRBJ2-3, with 9 bases matching TRBD2. V shed 5 bases and J 5 bases; nucleotides not matched to a gene: 8. Germline loops: CDR1 SGHTA, CDR2 FQGTGA. The CDR3 loop spans 15 amino acids. This CDR3 reads CASSRLAVLRDTQYF. The CDR3 DNA is TGTGCCAGCAGCCGACTAGCGGTCCTGAGAGATACGCAGTATTTT.

V usage is TRBV27 and J usage is TRBJ2-7; D gene ambiguous. V gave up 6 bases and J gave up 3 bases, with 6 bases separating them. The germline CDR1 and CDR2 sequences are MNHEY and SMNVEV (reference sequence). CDR3 length equals 11 residues. The DNA for the CDR3 is TGTGCCAGCAGGTCCAGCTACGAGCAGTACTTC. Its protein product is CASRSSYEQYF.

The chain joins TRBV6-1 to TRBJ2-7; maybe TRBD1 (6 bases). V gave up 6 bases and J gave up 3 bases, with 18 bases separating them. Germline V CDR1 and CDR2: MNHNS, SASEGT. The CDR3 is 15 amino acids. CDR3 coding DNA: TGTGCCAGCAGGGACCGAGGGACAACCAACTACGAGCAGTACTTC. This gives the protein CASRDRGTTNYEQYF.

The sample holds a few counts of this clone. The chain combines TRBV11-3 with TRBJ2-1; maybe TRBD2 (6 bases). This CDR3 has 14 amino acids. Germline CDR1 SGHNT, CDR2 YENEEA. The ends were cut back, 1 base at V and 8 bases at J, with 12 bases in the middle. The CDR3 nucleotides read TGTGCCAGCAGCTTAGGCGGGACTTCCTATGAGCAGTTCTTC. It is translated as CASSLGGTSYEQFF.

The chain couples TRBV6-6 to TRBJ1-5, with a possible D match to TRBD1 (5 bases). The V end was cut by 3 bases, the J end by 3 bases, with 15 bases between. The CDR3 has 16 amino acids. Germline lookup yields CDR1 MNHNY and CDR2 SVGAGI (reference sequence). The CDR3 region is CASSYGLGGINQPQHF. The CDR3 region has the DNA TGTGCCAGCAGTTATGGATTGGGGGGGATCAATCAGCCCCAGCATTTT.

In this sample, this clone turned up once. The genes are TRBV19 and TRBJ2-1; 9 bases align to TRBD1. This CDR3 has 15 amino acids. The germline V gene has CDR1 LNHDA and CDR2 SQIVND (reference sequence). Losses at the gene ends were 6 bases for V and 3 bases for J; bases not matched to a gene: 6. CDR3 DNA: TGTGCCAGTAGCCCCCGGACAGGGGTCTACAATGAGCAGTTCTTC. It encodes CASSPRTGVYNEQFF. Looking up the rest from reference TRBV19 and TRBJ2-1 gives the full variable domain: DGGITQSPKYLFRKEGQNVTLSCEQNLNHDAMYWYRQDPGQGLRLIYYSQIVNDFQKGDIAEGYSVSREKKESFPLTVTSAQKNPTAFYLCASSPRTGVYNEQFFGPGTRLTVL.

The V call is TRBV6-1, the J call TRBJ1-5; D is undetermined. Deletions cut 10 bases from V and 4 bases from J, with 20 bases between. The CDR3 sequence is 15 residues long. Looked up from germline, CDR1 is MNHNS and CDR2 is SASEGT. In DNA, the CDR3 is TGTGCCACCATCTACGAGAGGGCCTCTAATCAGCCCCAGCATTTT. It yields the protein CATIYERASNQPQHF.

The chain recombines TRBV10-3 with TRBJ2-7; unclear D gene. CDR3 size: 12 residues. Germline CDR1 reads ENHRY; CDR2 reads SYGVKD. V was shortened by 3 bases and J by 4 bases, with 7 bases between the two germline ends. Here the CDR3 reads CAISERQYEQYF. CDR3 DNA: TGTGCCATCAGTGAACGGCAGTACGAGCAGTACTTC.

The rearrangement links TRBV7-2 to TRBJ1-4; TRBD1 matches 9 bases. V dropped 0 bases and J dropped 1; count of bases not matched to a gene: 0. Germline CDR1 reads SGHTA; CDR2 reads FQGNSA. This CDR3 has 16 residues. CDR3 sequence: CASSLATGGTNEKLFF. CDR3 bases: TGTGCCAGCAGCTTAGCGACAGGGGGAACTAATGAAAAACTGTTTTTT.

The chain couples TRBV7-3 to TRBJ2-1; a possible D gene is TRBD1 (5 bases). Trimming left V 2 bases short and J 2 bases short, with 10 bases between. This CDR3 is built from 15 residues. CDR1 and CDR2 (germline): SGHTA, FQGTGA. The CDR3 DNA is TGTGCCAGCAGCTTATATCAGGGCCCCTACAATGAGCAGTTCTTC. Amino acids: CASSLYQGPYNEQFF.

This sequence joins TRBV14 and TRBJ1-2; no definite D call. The CDR3 spans 14 residues. Germline CDR1 reads SGHDN; CDR2 reads FVKESK. V was pared by 1 base and J by 4 bases, with 10 bases between. Written as DNA, the CDR3 is TGTGCCAGCAGCCAAGCAAGAGACGGCTATGGCTACACCTTC. As protein: CASSQARDGYGYTF.

This sequence joins TRBV19 and TRBJ1-1; 8 bases map to TRBD1. Losses at the gene ends were 6 bases for V and 0 bases for J; bases not matched to a gene: 6. This CDR3 region has 15 residues. In germline, CDR1 is LNHDA, CDR2 SQIVND (reference sequence). CDR3 nucleotides: TGTGCCAGTAGATTCTTGACAGGGGTGAACACTGAAGCTTTCTTT. It is translated as CASRFLTGVNTEAFF.

The V call is TRBV5-1, the J call TRBJ1-4; D not resolved. Germline CDR1 SGHRS, CDR2 YFSETQ. V gave up 5 bases and J gave up 7 bases, with 12 bases separating them. The CDR3 contains 13 residues. The chain's CDR3 is CASRQPGFEKLFF. The CDR3 DNA sequence: TGCGCCAGCAGGCAGCCTGGGTTTGAAAAACTGTTTTTT.

This sequence joins TRBV7-6 and TRBJ2-1; 10 nucleotides match TRBD2. CDR3 length: 17 residues. The trim removed 5 bases at V and 0 bases at J, leaving 7 bases unmatched. Germline CDR1 is SGHVS and CDR2 is FNYEAQ. The CDR3 nucleotides read TGTGCCAGCAGCCCCCGGACTAGCGGAAGCTCCTACAATGAGCAGTTCTTC. It is translated as CASSPRTSGSSYNEQFF.

This rearrangement joins TRBV18 to TRBJ2-1; 13 nucleotides line up with TRBD2. The V segment lost 3 bases and the J segment 3 bases; nucleotides outside the gene matches: 5. Germline V lookup: CDR1 KGHSH, CDR2 LQKENI. This CDR3 comprises 17 residues. CDR3 protein: CASSPSGLAGVYNEQFF. The CDR3 nucleotides read TGTGCCAGCTCACCTTCCGGACTAGCGGGAGTCTACAATGAGCAGTTCTTC.

The chain employs TRBV28 and TRBJ2-7; 11 positions match TRBD2. Trimming at V came to 6 bases and at J to 3 bases, leaving 13 bases not matched to a gene. Germline CDR1 and CDR2: MDHEN and SYDVKM. The CDR3 contains 17 residues. For the CDR3, the DNA is TGTGCCAGCAGCTGGTCCGGGACTAGCGGAGGAAACTACGAGCAGTACTTC. Encoded protein: CASSWSGTSGGNYEQYF.

This clone was seen only once. The chain combines TRBV15 with TRBJ2-5, with D possibly TRBD2 on 6 matching bases. The CDR3 runs 14 residues. The V and J ends lost 6 bases and 1 base respectively, with 12 bases between them. CDR1 is LNHNV, CDR2 YYDKDF, per germline (reference sequence). Here the CDR3 reads CATSGAGLQETQYF. DNA for the CDR3: TGTGCCACCAGTGGGGCGGGGCTCCAAGAGACCCAGTACTTC.

This chain joins TRBV18 and TRBJ2-7; D gene unclear. V dropped 3 bases and J dropped 5 bases, with 8 bases sitting between them. CDR1 and CDR2 from the germline V gene are KGHSH and LQKENI. This CDR3 spans 12 amino acids. CDR3 residues: CASSPQAHEQYF. The CDR3 bases are TGTGCCAGCTCACCTCAGGCCCACGAGCAGTACTTC.

The chain couples TRBV23-1 to TRBJ2-7, with a tentative D call TRBD2 (6 bases). TRBV23-1 is designated an ORF whose function remains uncertain. Trimming removed 0 bases at V and 2 bases at J, with 20 bases between. This CDR3 is built from 18 residues. For the CDR3, the DNA is TGCGCCAGCAGTCAATCGGTCGATCGGGGGAAGAGCCCCTACGAGCAGTACTTC. Translating gives CASSQSVDRGKSPYEQYF.

The chain recombines TRBV10-1 with TRBJ2-2; 8 nucleotides agree with TRBD2. Germline CDR1 and CDR2: WNHNN and SYGVQD (reference sequence). J lost 7 bases, V lost 2 bases, and 9 bases had no gene match. This CDR3 is built from 16 residues. CDR3 residues: CASSEEPGGPVGELFF. The CDR3 nucleotides read TGCGCCAGCAGTGAGGAACCGGGAGGGCCGGTCGGGGAGCTGTTTTTT.

This chain links TRBV18 with TRBJ1-2, with a possible D match to TRBD1 (5 bases). The V end lost 2 bases, the J end lost 6 bases, and 13 bases lay between the germline ends. The CDR3 is made up of 14 amino acids. Germline V lookup: CDR1 KGHSH, CDR2 LQKENI. The CDR3: CASSPRGFEDGYTF. In DNA, the CDR3 is TGTGCCAGCTCACCAAGGGGATTCGAGGATGGCTACACCTTC. The whole variable domain, remainder taken from reference TRBV18 and TRBJ1-2, is NAGVMQNPRHLVRRRGQEARLRCSPMKGHSHVYWYRQLPEEGLKFMVYLQKENIIDESGMPKERFSAEFPKEGPSILRIQQVVRGDSAAYFCASSPRGFEDGYTFGSGTRLTVV.

The V and J genes are TRBV4-2 and TRBJ2-2; D assignment may be TRBD1 or TRBD2 (5 bases each). The CDR3 is made up of 16 amino acids. The V gene lost 0 bases and the J gene lost 1 base, with 9 bases spanning the gap. The germline V gene encodes CDR1 LGHNA and CDR2 YNFKEQ. Here the CDR3 reads CASSQEGRKNTGELFF. For the CDR3, the DNA is TGTGCCAGCAGCCAAGAGGGACGGAAGAACACCGGGGAGCTGTTTTTT.

The chain uses TRBV11-1 and TRBJ2-1; possibly TRBD2 for D (6 bases). V was shortened by 1 base and J by 7 bases, with 11 bases between the two germline ends. Germline CDR1 is SGHAT and CDR2 is FQDESV (reference sequence). The CDR3 is made up of 14 amino acids. The CDR3 spells CASSLELLANEQFF. In DNA form, the CDR3 reads TGTGCCAGCAGCTTAGAGTTACTAGCAAATGAGCAGTTCTTC.

V usage is TRBV11-2 and J usage is TRBJ1-1; a possible D gene is TRBD1 (6 bases). CDR1 is SGHAT, CDR2 FQNNGV, per germline. The germline V and J ends were trimmed by 4 bases and 8 bases, with 17 bases remaining between them. The CDR3 has 14 amino acids. CDR3 region: CASSSGALDREAFF. CDR3 sequence (DNA): TGTGCCAGCAGCTCAGGGGCCTTAGATCGAGAAGCTTTCTTT.

The chain is built from TRBV7-3 and TRBJ2-1; perhaps TRBD1 as D (5 bases). V was trimmed by 5 bases and J by 0 bases, leaving 14 bases between them. CDR3 length: 16 residues. Germline V gene sequence: CDR1 SGHTA, CDR2 FQGTGA. CDR3 nucleotide sequence: TGTGCCAGCAGCCCCCGTCTTGGGGCCTCCTACAATGAGCAGTTCTTC. Amino acids: CASSPRLGASYNEQFF.